Included here is one T cell receptor beta chain sequence, with context. Its antigen remains unidentified. Generated by immunoSEQ multiplex PCR, the TCRdb table keeps only in-frame clones and is missing some. The data show some 100,000 clones, with approximately 90% seen just once and approximately 0.62% held by the top ten. The data were obtained in a study of Tregs in tolerant kidney transplant recipients. General study findings and limits: Activated donor B cell expansion appeared to reveal the most relevant donor-specific TCRbeta repertoire. No direct test of biological reproducibility was done here. Few patients were studied, so findings need validation in larger groups.

Unstimulated Tregs (CD4+CD25+CD127-) and CD4+CD25- non-Tregs were sorted from PBMCs. The CDR3 consists of 17 residues. CDR1 SGHTA and CDR2 FQGNSA come from the germline V gene. V lost 0 bases and J 4 bases, leaving 16 bases between the germline ends. This rearrangement joins TRBV7-2 to TRBJ2-1; D possibly corresponds to TRBD2 (6 bases). This TCR was recovered from a human donor in good health. The specimen sequenced was CD4+ T cells from blood. The DNA for the CDR3 is TGTGCCAGCAGCTTAGCGTTCGATATTAGCGGTTACAATGAGCAGTTCTTC. This translates into CASSLAFDISGYNEQFF. Supplemented by reference TRBV7-2 and TRBJ2-1, the full variable domain reads GAGVSQSPSNKVTEKGKDVELRCDPISGHTALYWYRQSLGQGLEFLIYFQGNSAPDKSGLPSDRFSAERTGGSVSTLTIQRTQQEDSAVYLCASSLAFDISGYNEQFFGPGTRLTVL.